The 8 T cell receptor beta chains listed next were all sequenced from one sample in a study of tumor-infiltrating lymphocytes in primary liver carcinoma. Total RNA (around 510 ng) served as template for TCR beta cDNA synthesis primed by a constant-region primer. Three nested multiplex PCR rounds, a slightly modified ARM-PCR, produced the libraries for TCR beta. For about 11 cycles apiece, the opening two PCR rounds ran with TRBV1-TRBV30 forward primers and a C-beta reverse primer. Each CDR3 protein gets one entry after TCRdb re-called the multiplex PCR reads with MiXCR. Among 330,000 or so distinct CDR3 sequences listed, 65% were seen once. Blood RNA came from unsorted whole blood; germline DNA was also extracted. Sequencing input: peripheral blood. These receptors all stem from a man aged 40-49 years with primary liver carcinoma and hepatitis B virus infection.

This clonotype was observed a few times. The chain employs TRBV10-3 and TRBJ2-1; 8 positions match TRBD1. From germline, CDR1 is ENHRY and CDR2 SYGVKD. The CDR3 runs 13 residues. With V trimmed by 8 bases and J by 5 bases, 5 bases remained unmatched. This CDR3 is CAISRGLDNEQFF. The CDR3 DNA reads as TGTGCCATCTCCAGGGGGCTGGACAATGAGCAGTTCTTC.

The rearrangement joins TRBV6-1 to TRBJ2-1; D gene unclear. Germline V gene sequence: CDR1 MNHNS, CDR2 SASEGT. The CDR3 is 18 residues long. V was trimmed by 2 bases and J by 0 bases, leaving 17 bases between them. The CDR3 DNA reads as TGTGCCAGCAGTGAATATGGCTTTGTAACGGGCTCCTACAATGAGCAGTTCTTC. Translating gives CASSEYGFVTGSYNEQFF.

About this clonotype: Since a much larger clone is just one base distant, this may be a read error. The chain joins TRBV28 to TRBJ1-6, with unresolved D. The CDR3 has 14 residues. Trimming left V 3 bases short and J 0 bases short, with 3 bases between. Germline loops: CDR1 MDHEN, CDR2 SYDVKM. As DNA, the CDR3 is TGTGCCAGCAGTTTCGGCTCCTATAATTCACCCCTCCACTTT. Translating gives CASSFGSYNSPLHF. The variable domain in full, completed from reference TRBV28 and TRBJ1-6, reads DVKVTQSSRYLVKRTGEKVFLECVQDMDHENMFWYRQDPGLGLRLIYFSYDVKMKEKGDIPEGYSVSREKKERFSLILESASTNQTSMYLCASSFGSYNSPLHFGNGTRLTVT.

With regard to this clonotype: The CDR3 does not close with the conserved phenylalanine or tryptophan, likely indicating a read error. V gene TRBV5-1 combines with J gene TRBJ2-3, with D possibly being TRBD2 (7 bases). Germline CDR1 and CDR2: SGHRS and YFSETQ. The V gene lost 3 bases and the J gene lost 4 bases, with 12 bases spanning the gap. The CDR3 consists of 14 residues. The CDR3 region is CASSSGGGPDTQYL. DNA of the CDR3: TGCGCCAGCAGCTCTGGGGGGGGCCCAGATACGCAGTATTTA.

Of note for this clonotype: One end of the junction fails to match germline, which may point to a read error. The CDR3 loop reads CASSLASGILNTGAFF. DNA for the CDR3: TGTGCCAGCAGCTTAGCTTCGGGCATATTGAACACTGGAGCTTTCTTT. This chain uses TRBV11-3 with TRBJ1-1; D gene uncertain. The germline CDR1 and CDR2 sequences are SGHNT and YENEEA. This CDR3 has 16 amino acids.

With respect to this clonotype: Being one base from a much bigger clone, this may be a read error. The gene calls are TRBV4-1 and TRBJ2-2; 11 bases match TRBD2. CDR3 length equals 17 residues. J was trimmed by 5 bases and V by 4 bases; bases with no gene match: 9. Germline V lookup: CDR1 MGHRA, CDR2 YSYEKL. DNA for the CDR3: TGCGCCAGCAGCCTAGCAACCGGGACTAGCGGTACCGGGGAGCTGTTTTTT. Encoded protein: CASSLATGTSGTGELFF.

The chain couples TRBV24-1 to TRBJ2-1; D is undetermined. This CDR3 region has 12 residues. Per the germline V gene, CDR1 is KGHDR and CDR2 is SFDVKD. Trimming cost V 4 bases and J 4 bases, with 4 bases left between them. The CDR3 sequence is CATSDLYNEQFF. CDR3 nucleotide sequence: TGTGCCACCAGTGACCTATACAATGAGCAGTTCTTC.

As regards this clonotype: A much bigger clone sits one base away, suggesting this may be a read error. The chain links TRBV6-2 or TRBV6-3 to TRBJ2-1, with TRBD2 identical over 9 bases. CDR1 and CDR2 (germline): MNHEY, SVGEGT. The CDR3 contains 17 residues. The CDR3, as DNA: TGTGCCAACAGTTACACTAGCGGGCGGAGCTCCTACAATGAGCAGTTCTTC. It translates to CANSYTSGRSSYNEQFF.